This TCR beta chain was sequenced in a study of Graves' ophthalmopathy and Graves' hyperthyroidism. Comments on this clonotype: The antigen remains unidentified.

Study-wide results and limits: Using 13 signatures, a model distinguished ophthalmopathy from stable hyperthyroidism, reaching just under 90% sensitivity and approximately 84% specificity.

Scientists amplified the TCR beta CDR3 regions from RNA transcripts. HTBI primers were used in a first-round RT-PCR, which preceded a second-round multiplex PCR. One entry per CDR3 protein, called by TCRdb with MiXCR from the multiplex PCR reads. The sample lists 340,000 or so distinct CDR3 sequences, roughly 15% seen once, with 10% to 15% in the top ten. This CDR3 is 12 amino acids long. V gave up 8 bases and J gave up 2 bases, with 10 bases separating them. Germline V gene lookup returns CDR1 MNHNS and CDR2 SASEGT. The receptor comes from an adult man with Graves' ophthalmopathy. The chain couples TRBV6-1 to TRBJ2-7, with D perhaps TRBD1 (6 bases). Source material: peripheral blood. Here the CDR3 reads CASRGTPYEQYF. CDR3 bases: TGTGCCAGCCGTGGGACACCCTACGAGCAGTACTTC.